The rows below give T cell receptor beta chains drawn from one sample of a study of T cells in Graves' hyperthyroidism and ophthalmopathy. TCRdb reprocessed the multiplex PCR reads with MiXCR, giving one entry per CDR3 protein. The table includes about 500,000 distinct CDR3 sequences, approximately 15% detected once. The sequenced sample consisted of blood. These receptors originate from a woman aged 18 to 35 with Graves' hyperthyroidism. CDR3s include the opening cysteine and the closing phenylalanine or tryptophan. Fields, in order: clone size, D gene, J gene, V gene, CDR3 DNA, CDR3 protein. The D gene is left open where the match is weak. Not every row has a clone size; where given, it reads once, few, many or a size class.

>.|TRBD2|TRBJ2-3|TRBV2
TGTGCCAGCAGTGCGGCGGGAGGGCCCACAGATACGCAGTATTTT
CASSAAGGPTDTQYF
>.|.|TRBJ2-5|TRBV10-3
TGTGCCATCAGTGAGGCGAGTGGCCGGGACGGGGTGACCCAGTACTTC
CAISEASGRDGVTQYF
>.|.|TRBJ2-3|TRBV12-3/TRBV12-4
TGTGCCAGCAGTCCCCCTTATAGGGGATCCACAGATACGCAGTATTTT
CASSPPYRGSTDTQYF
>few|.|TRBJ2-7|TRBV14
TGTGCCAGCAGCCAAGACGCCCTGCCAACCTACGAGCAGTACTTC
CASSQDALPTYEQYF
>few|TRBD2|TRBJ2-1|TRBV4-1
TGCGCCAGCAGCCAAGTCCAGCGGGAGGGCCTCAATGAGCAGTTCTTC
CASSQVQREGLNEQFF
>many|TRBD2|TRBJ2-7|TRBV20-1
TGCAGTGCTAGAGTGGGGACTAGCGGGGTCCACGAGCAGTACTTC
CSARVGTSGVHEQYF
>many|TRBD1|TRBJ1-1|TRBV7-6
TGTGCCAGCAGCCCGAGGACAGGGTATGGCAACACTGAAGCTTTCTTT
CASSPRTGYGNTEAFF
>many|.|TRBJ2-7|TRBV28
TGTGCCAGCGCTAGCGACAACTCCTACGAGCAGTACTTC
CASASDNSYEQYF
>few|.|TRBJ2-5|TRBV5-1
TGCGCCAGCAGCTTAAATCTAGCGAGGGAGACCCAGTACTTC
CASSLNLARETQYF
>many|.|TRBJ2-5|TRBV5-4
TGTGCCAGCAGCTTGAAATCGGAGGAACAAGAGACCCAGTACTTC
CASSLKSEEQETQYF
>many|.|TRBJ2-3|TRBV20-1
TGCAGTGCTGAGGGACAACCCGTCTGGTCGGATACGCAGTATTTT
CSAEGQPVWSDTQYF
>many|TRBD2|TRBJ2-5|TRBV6-1
TGTGCCAGCAGCCCGACCGGGACTAGCGGACAAGAGACCCAGTACTTC
CASSPTGTSGQETQYF
>.|TRBD2|TRBJ2-1|TRBV4-1
TGCGCCAGCAGCCAGCCTCCTAGCGGGAGGGGTTACAATGAGCAGTTCTTC
CASSQPPSGRGYNEQFF
>many|TRBD2|TRBJ2-3|TRBV28
TGTGCCAGCAGGGCCGCGGGAGAAAGGTGGACGCAGTATTTT
CASRAAGERWTQYF
>few|.|TRBJ1-1|TRBV12-3/TRBV12-4
TGTGCCAGCAGTTTAATGGGGGGCTCTGGGGCTGAAGCTTTCTTT
CASSLMGGSGAEAFF
>few|.|TRBJ2-7|TRBV4-3
TGCGCCAGCAGCCAAGATCGGGGGCCCTTCTACGAGCAGTACTTC
CASSQDRGPFYEQYF
>.|TRBD1|TRBJ1-6|TRBV30
TGTGCCTGGAGTACGCGGACAGGGAATTCACCCCTCCACTTT
CAWSTRTGNSPLHF
>.|TRBD1|TRBJ2-6|TRBV19
TGTGCCAGTAGTACGGGGACAGGGGGCCCAGGGGCCAACGTCCTGACTTTC
CASSTGTGGPGANVLTF
>.|.|TRBJ1-1|TRBV20-1
TGCAGTGCTAGCTACAGCTTGAACACTGAAGCTTTCTTT
CSASYSLNTEAFF
>many|.|TRBJ2-7|TRBV5-1
TGCGCCAGCGCCTCAGGGCCAGGGCCCGGCGAGCAGTACTTC
CASASGPGPGEQYF
>many|.|TRBJ2-1|TRBV29-1
TGCAGCGTTGAAGGGACCACAGACAATGAGCAGTTCTTC
CSVEGTTDNEQFF
>.|.|TRBJ2-7|TRBV5-1
TGCGCCAGCAGCCAACGATTAATAGGCGAGCAGTACTTC
CASSQRLIGEQYF
>.|TRBD2|TRBJ2-5|TRBV5-1
TGCGCCAGCAGCTTGGGTTGGGCAGCGGGAGTGGCGGAGACCCAGTACTTC
CASSLGWAAGVAETQYF